These T cell receptor beta chains were read from a single sample in a study of T-cell reconstitution after alpha-beta-depleted transplantation in children. TCRdb re-called the PCR reads through MiXCR, storing one row per CDR3 protein. The sample includes approximately 980,000 distinct CDR3 sequences, around 30% of them seen just once. The specimen comprised PBMCs, mostly from graft donor cells, sampled 360 days after TCRalphabeta/CD19-depleted stem cell transplant. These receptor sequences come from a boy younger than two who had a stem cell transplant for SCID, so the T cells may come from the graft donor. Both conserved end residues are part of each CDR3. A D gene is named only where the DNA matches it firmly. Clone sizes are given selectively: once, few, many, or a class where the clone is expanded.

j_call clone_size v_call d_call cdr3_aa cdr3_nt
TRBJ2-5 NA TRBV10-2 TRBD2 CASSFLAGSRETQYF TGCGCCAGCAGTTTCCTAGCGGGGAGTCGGGAGACCCAGTACTTC
TRBJ2-7 few TRBV7-2 NA CASSFGLDFYEQYF TGTGCCAGCAGCTTTGGTCTAGACTTCTACGAGCAGTACTTC
TRBJ2-5 NA TRBV2 NA CASNQETQYF TGTGCCAGCAATCAAGAGACCCAGTACTTC
TRBJ1-1 many TRBV5-1 NA CASSFQVNTEAFF TGTGCCAGCAGTTTTCAGGTGAACACTGAAGCTTTCTTT
TRBJ2-3 NA TRBV10-3 TRBD2 CAISGVAHRRLALYTQYF TGTGCCATCAGCGGAGTCGCCCACCGGCGACTAGCCTTGTATACGCAGTATTTT
TRBJ1-2 NA TRBV6-1 TRBD1 CASSRFPQGANYGYTF TGTGCCAGCAGTCGATTTCCACAGGGGGCTAACTATGGCTACACCTTC
TRBJ2-1 few TRBV4-2 NA CASSQDWQQGVNGAKQFF TGTGCCAGCAGCCAAGATTGGCAGCAAGGGGTTAACGGGGCTAAGCAGTTCTTC
TRBJ2-3 NA TRBV4-1 NA CASSQIGGRTRADTQYF TGCGCCAGCAGCCAAATAGGGGGTAGGACAAGGGCAGATACGCAGTATTTT
TRBJ1-2 NA TRBV27 NA CASSLLWSVGQDGYTF TGTGCCAGCAGTTTATTGTGGAGCGTCGGTCAGGATGGCTACACCTTC
TRBJ2-5 NA TRBV15 TRBD1 CATSRGQGRETQYF TGTGCCACCAGCAGAGGACAGGGGAGGGAGACCCAGTACTTC
TRBJ2-7 NA TRBV18 NA CASSQVPPPSYEQYF TGTGCCAGCTCACAGGTCCCACCGCCCTCCTACGAGCAGTACTTC
TRBJ2-5 few TRBV24-1 NA CATSDSAVTQETQYF TGTGCCACCAGTGATTCAGCGGTAACCCAAGAGACCCAGTACTTC
TRBJ2-3 NA TRBV7-2 TRBD2 CASSSRGGESTDTQYF TGTGCCAGCAGCAGTCGCGGGGGGGAAAGCACAGATACGCAGTATTTT
TRBJ1-4 few TRBV6-1 NA CASSDRGGMANEKLFF TGTGCCAGCAGTGACAGAGGGGGTATGGCTAATGAAAAACTGTTTTTT
TRBJ1-1 few TRBV2 NA CASIPAPNTEAFF TGTGCCAGCATTCCAGCCCCGAACACTGAAGCTTTCTTT
TRBJ2-7 NA TRBV23-1 NA CASSQQGKEPYEQYF TGCGCCAGCAGTCAACAAGGCAAAGAACCCTACGAGCAGTACTTC
TRBJ2-3 NA TRBV10-3 TRBD1 CAISDQGQVGATQYF TGTGCCATCAGTGACCAGGGACAGGTGGGGGCTACGCAGTATTTT
TRBJ2-5 NA TRBV12-3/TRBV12-4 NA CASSRGGPVIPQETQYF TGTGCCAGCAGCCGCGGGGGCCCCGTCATCCCCCAAGAGACCCAGTACTTC
TRBJ1-1 few TRBV6-2/TRBV6-3 TRBD1 CASSRQGGAFF TGTGCCAGCAGTAGACAGGGGGGAGCTTTCTTT
TRBJ2-5 NA TRBV29-1 NA CSVEDLAQIEETQYF TGCAGCGTTGAAGATCTGGCACAGATCGAAGAGACCCAGTACTTC
TRBJ1-2 few TRBV2 NA CASSEGGYGYTF TGTGCCAGCAGTGAAGGGGGGTATGGCTACACCTTC
TRBJ2-7 many TRBV28 NA CASSLIGTARYEQYF TGTGCCAGCAGTTTAATCGGGACGGCCCGTTACGAGCAGTACTTC
TRBJ2-1 NA TRBV6-1 NA CATPKRGRTYNEQFF TGTGCCACCCCTAAGAGGGGGAGGACCTACAATGAGCAGTTCTTC
TRBJ2-6 NA TRBV27 TRBD1 CASSLRQGASGANVLTF TGTGCCAGCAGTTTGAGGCAGGGGGCCTCTGGGGCCAACGTCCTGACTTTC
TRBJ2-2 NA TRBV7-8 TRBD1 CASSPPTGFPGELFF TGTGCCAGCAGCCCACCGACAGGGTTCCCCGGGGAGCTGTTTTTT
TRBJ1-5 NA TRBV10-3 NA CAISGSNQPQHF TGTGCCATCAGTGGGTCCAATCAGCCCCAGCATTTT
TRBJ1-3 NA TRBV15 NA CATSRGFSGNTIYF TGTGCCACCAGCAGGGGATTCTCTGGAAACACCATATATTTT
TRBJ1-2 NA TRBV4-2 TRBD1 CASSQADRALQGYTF TGTGCCAGCAGCCAAGCGGACAGGGCCCTTCAAGGCTACACCTTC
TRBJ2-5 few TRBV20-1 NA CSARTVFQETQYF TGCAGTGCCCGGACAGTTTTCCAAGAGACCCAGTACTTC
TRBJ2-1 NA TRBV7-9 NA CASSLGNILYNEQFF TGTGCCAGCAGCTTAGGGAACATTCTGTACAATGAGCAGTTCTTC
TRBJ2-2 NA TRBV7-2 TRBD1 CASSQTGGHTGELFF TGTGCCAGCAGCCAAACAGGGGGACACACCGGGGAGCTGTTTTTT
TRBJ2-7 many TRBV27 TRBD1 CASSRLGTGSYEQYF TGTGCCAGCAGCCGTCTAGGGACAGGGTCCTACGAGCAGTACTTC
TRBJ1-1 NA TRBV20-1 TRBD1 CSVRQGGRNTEAFF TGCAGTGTTCGACAGGGGGGGCGGAACACTGAAGCTTTCTTT
TRBJ2-6 NA TRBV20-1 NA CSAITGFSGANVLTF TGCAGTGCTATAACAGGTTTCTCTGGGGCCAACGTCCTGACTTTC
TRBJ2-1 few TRBV6-5 TRBD2 CASSYALAGYNEQFF TGTGCCAGCAGTTACGCCCTAGCGGGGTACAATGAGCAGTTCTTC
TRBJ2-3 few TRBV20-1 NA CSANPPGWDTDTQYF TGCAGTGCTAACCCCCCTGGGTGGGACACAGATACGCAGTATTTT
TRBJ2-1 few TRBV12-3/TRBV12-4 TRBD2 CASSLGASGSEQFF TGTGCCAGCAGTCTTGGGGCTAGCGGGAGTGAGCAGTTCTTC
TRBJ2-5 few TRBV5-1 NA CASSLMSKGLRAQYF TGCGCCAGCAGCTTGATGTCTAAGGGTCTTCGAGCCCAGTACTTC
TRBJ2-1 many TRBV28 NA CASSLAGLNEQFF TGTGCCAGCAGTTTAGCGGGGCTCAATGAGCAGTTCTTC
TRBJ2-2 NA TRBV6-1 NA CASSDGPYNTGELFF TGTGCCAGCAGCGACGGACCTTATAACACCGGGGAGCTGTTTTTT
TRBJ2-1 many TRBV7-2 NA CASSLFSGEYNEQFF TGTGCCAGCAGCCTATTCTCAGGGGAGTACAATGAGCAGTTCTTC
TRBJ2-3 few TRBV3-1 TRBD1 CASSQQTGGQDTQYF TGTGCCAGCAGCCAACAGACAGGGGGACAAGATACGCAGTATTTT